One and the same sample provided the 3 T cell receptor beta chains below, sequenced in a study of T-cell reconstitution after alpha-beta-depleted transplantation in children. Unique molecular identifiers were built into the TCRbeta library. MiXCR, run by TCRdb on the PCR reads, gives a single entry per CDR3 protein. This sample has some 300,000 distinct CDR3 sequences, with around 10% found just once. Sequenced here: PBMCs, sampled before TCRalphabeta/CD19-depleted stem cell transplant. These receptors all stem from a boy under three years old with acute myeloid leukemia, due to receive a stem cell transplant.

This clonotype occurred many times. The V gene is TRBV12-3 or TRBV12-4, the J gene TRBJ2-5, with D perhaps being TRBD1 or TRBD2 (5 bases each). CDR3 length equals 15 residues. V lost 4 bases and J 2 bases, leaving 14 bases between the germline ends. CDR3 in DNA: TGTGCCAGCAGTTCGGGGCACGGGAAACAAGAGACCCAGTACTTC. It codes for CASSSGHGKQETQYF.

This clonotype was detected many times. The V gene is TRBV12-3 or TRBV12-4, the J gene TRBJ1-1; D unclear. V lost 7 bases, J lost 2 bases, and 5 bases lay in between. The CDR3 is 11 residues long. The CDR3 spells CASTQNTEAFF. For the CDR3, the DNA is TGTGCCAGCACCCAAAACACTGAAGCTTTCTTT.

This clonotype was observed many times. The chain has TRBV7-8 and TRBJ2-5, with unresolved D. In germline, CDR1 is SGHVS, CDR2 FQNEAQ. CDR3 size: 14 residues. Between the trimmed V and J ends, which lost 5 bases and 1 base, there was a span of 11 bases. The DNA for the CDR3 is TGTGCCAGCAGCCCAAGGGCAGTCCAAGAGACCCAGTACTTC. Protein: CASSPRAVQETQYF.